Listed below are T cell receptor beta chains from one sample, sequenced in a study of human T cells and chemical hapten exposure. TCRdb re-derived calls from the RACE reads in MiXCR, one entry per CDR3 protein. This sample has 55,000 to 75,000 distinct CDR3 sequences, with 6.7% found just once. The sequencing used whole blood, collected in connection with sensitization to the hapten diphenylcyclopropenone (DPC). Every receptor here comes from a woman between 25 and 40 years old with alopecia areata. Some clones in this sample may be carry-over from other donors' samples. Each CDR3 is given with its conserved first and last residue. D genes are given only for firm matches. The listing skips clone size in some rows; elsewhere it reads once, few, many or a size class.

V gene	D gene	J gene	clone size	CDR3 DNA	CDR3 protein
TRBV3-1	TRBD1	TRBJ1-3	.	TGTGCCAGCGGCCGGACAGGGGGCTCTGGAAACACCATATATTTT	CASGRTGGSGNTIYF
TRBV12-3/TRBV12-4	.	TRBJ1-1	many	TGTGCCAGCAGTACAGGGTTCCCTGAAGCTTTCTTT	CASSTGFPEAFF
TRBV12-3/TRBV12-4	TRBD2	TRBJ2-3	many	TGTGCCAGCAGAAGAGCTTCGGGGGGGCACACAGATACGCAGTATTTT	CASRRASGGHTDTQYF
TRBV6-5	.	TRBJ1-2	many	TGTGCCAGCAGATCCCAGACAGTTCATTATGGCTACACCTTC	CASRSQTVHYGYTF
TRBV14	TRBD2	TRBJ2-1	few	TGTGCCAGCAGCCCCTTGGGACTAGGGGCCAATGAGCAGTTCTTC	CASSPLGLGANEQFF
TRBV25-1	TRBD2	TRBJ2-3	many	TGTGCCAGCAAACTAGCGGGGTCTGATACGCAGTATTTT	CASKLAGSDTQYF
TRBV6-4	TRBD1	TRBJ2-2	many	TGTGCCAGCAGTCAACAGGGGGCAGGAACCGGGGAGCTGTTTTTT	CASSQQGAGTGELFF
TRBV11-2	.	TRBJ1-3	many	TGTGCCAGCAGCTTAACGGGGGACACCATATATTTT	CASSLTGDTIYF
TRBV10-3	.	TRBJ2-7	many	TGTGCCATCGCGGGTCCGAACACCTCCTACGAGCAGTACTTC	CAIAGPNTSYEQYF
TRBV2	.	TRBJ1-3	many	TGTGCCAGCAGCTACTTCTCTGGAAACACCATATATTTT	CASSYFSGNTIYF
TRBV18	.	TRBJ1-1	many	TGTGCCAGCTCCGGCGGTATGAACACTGAAGCTTTCTTT	CASSGGMNTEAFF
TRBV2	.	TRBJ2-3	many	TGTGCCAGCAGCGGCTATTGGGATACGCAGTATTTT	CASSGYWDTQYF
TRBV5-1	.	TRBJ1-1	.	TGCGCCAGCAGCTTGACAGGGTCTTCGGGGGAAGCTTTCTTT	CASSLTGSSGEAFF
TRBV13	.	TRBJ2-7	many	TGTGCCAGCAGCCCGGGCCGGGAGAAGCAGTACTTC	CASSPGREKQYF
TRBV6-6	.	TRBJ1-4	many	TGTGCCAGCAGTCGCGGACTATCCCCTCTTGCAACTAATGAAAAACTGTTTTTT	CASSRGLSPLATNEKLFF
TRBV10-3	TRBD2	TRBJ2-1	few	TGTGCCATCACCGACGGGACTAGCGGTAAAAGTAGGCAGTTCTTC	CAITDGTSGKSRQFF
TRBV12-3/TRBV12-4	.	TRBJ1-5	.	TGTGCCAGCAGCCCCGACAGGTATAGCAATCAGCCCCAGCATTTT	CASSPDRYSNQPQHF
TRBV30	TRBD2	TRBJ2-3	many	TGTGCCTGGAGTTCGGGGAGGACTAGCGGGGTCACAGATACGCAGTATTTT	CAWSSGRTSGVTDTQYF
TRBV5-1	TRBD1	TRBJ1-1	few	TGCGCCAGCAGCTTGTCGGGACAGCGAAACACTGAAGCTTTCTTT	CASSLSGQRNTEAFF
TRBV29-1	.	TRBJ1-2	few	TGCAGCGTTGAAAAGGCAGGGGCTAACTATGGCGACACCTTC	CSVEKAGANYGDTF
TRBV29-1	TRBD1	TRBJ2-5	many	TGCAGCGTTGGACCTACGGACCGGGACAGCCAAGAGACCCAGTACTTC	CSVGPTDRDSQETQYF
TRBV2	TRBD1	TRBJ1-5	.	TGTGCCAGCAGGGGACAGGGGAGAGATCAGCCCCAGCATTTT	CASRGQGRDQPQHF
TRBV5-4	.	TRBJ2-5	many	TGTGCCAGCAGCCGGACTCAGGGGTTACAAGAGACCCAGTACTTC	CASSRTQGLQETQYF
TRBV11-2	.	TRBJ2-5	many	TGTGCCAGCAGCGCAAGCAAGGAGACCCAGTACTTC	CASSASKETQYF
TRBV3-1	.	TRBJ1-3	many	TGTGCCAGCAGCCGATGGGCCGGAAGTCTCTCTGGAAACACCATATATTTT	CASSRWAGSLSGNTIYF
TRBV14	.	TRBJ2-1	many	TGTGCCAGCAGCCGCCCCGGGACCAACAATGAGCAGTTCTTC	CASSRPGTNNEQFF
TRBV13	.	TRBJ1-2	few	TGTGCCAGCAGGAGGGAGAGAATCGACTATGGCTACACCTTC	CASRRERIDYGYTF
TRBV20-1	.	TRBJ1-5	many	TGCAGTGCTAGAGGCCGCCAGGACAATCAGCCCCAGCATTTT	CSARGRQDNQPQHF
TRBV20-1	TRBD2	TRBJ2-3	many	TGCAGTGCTAGAGCGGGGGGGCCGATAGATACGCAGTATTTT	CSARAGGPIDTQYF
TRBV6-2/TRBV6-3	TRBD2	TRBJ2-2	.	TGTGCCAGCAGTTCCGGGGGGGCCGGCACCGGGGAGCTGTTTTTT	CASSSGGAGTGELFF
TRBV11-2	.	TRBJ2-2	many	TGTGCCAGCAGCCCACTGAGGGCGGGGGAGCTGTTTTTT	CASSPLRAGELFF
TRBV20-1	.	TRBJ2-1	few	TGCAGTGCTTCCCCGACCCTACTCTCCAATGAGCAGTTCTTC	CSASPTLLSNEQFF
TRBV6-5	TRBD1	TRBJ1-4	many	TGTGCCAGCAGTCACGGACAGGGCAATGAAAAACTGTTTTTT	CASSHGQGNEKLFF
TRBV10-3	.	TRBJ2-3	few	TGTGCCATCTCAACCCTCTTGGGCACAGATACGCAGTATTTT	CAISTLLGTDTQYF